The present TCR beta chain was sequenced within a study of cytomegalovirus exposure and HLA in healthy donors. Study-level points and caveats: A later look showed TCR association rates differing by HLA locus, highest for DRB1 and lowest for HLA-C. Within a later analysis, the majority of CMV-associated TCR beta chains appeared HLA-restricted. The investigators catalogued 150 or so TCR beta chains as cytomegalovirus-associated. A few of the chains that were CMV-associated were confirmed in vitro to be specific for CMV antigens.

After removal of 5 bases from V and 2 bases from J, the junction contained 3 bases not matched to a gene. Germline CDR1 MNHEY, CDR2 SVGAGI. CDR3 size: 14 residues. 60 Vbeta and 13 Jbeta primers were used in PCR. Sequencing was performed with immunoSEQ multiplex PCR; in TCRdb, only in-frame clones are kept and a portion is missing. The profile shows 130,000 or so clones, approximately 80% of them singletons. As regards this clone: Its antigen remains unidentified.

The chain has TRBV6-5 and TRBJ1-2, with 9 nucleotides matching TRBD1. The source is a woman between 18 and 30 years old in good health and CMV-seropositive. Material: PBMCs. DNA for the CDR3: TGTGCCAGCAGTCCCGGACAGGGGAACTATGGCTACACCTTC. It is translated as CASSPGQGNYGYTF.